This T cell receptor beta chain stems from a study of beta chain features in type 1 diabetes (dated by TCRdb to the late 2010s). About the full investigation: Mean age, gender distribution, total cell number and subset yield did not differ between patients and healthy donors. Regulatory and stem cell-like memory subsets were isolated from only 8 patients and roughly eight healthy donors, whereas naive and central memory subsets came from all 30 or so donors. Across all samples, around 100 million sorted cells were examined, and cell number per subset correlated strongly with RNA yield. In the study, recently diagnosed type 1 diabetes patients and matched healthy donors were compared on the TCRB repertoires of their sorted circulating CD4+ T cell subsets. Overall study outcomes, separate from this receptor: Because the HLA sub-analyses included only small numbers of individuals, any influence of HLA type on TCRB rearrangement was left unresolved. At VDJ recombination sites, patients with type 1 diabetes made fewer insertions and deleted more nucleotides, a pattern implying thymic rearrangement abnormalities. Type 1 diabetes patients showed a moderate but significant shortening of TCRB CDR3 length in all four CD4+ subsets. Naive, central memory and regulatory TCRB repertoires appeared to be more alike among patients than among healthy donors. Because cDNA was sequenced instead of genomic DNA, activated cells with high expression could be over-represented, although the groups did not differ in activation or CD3 levels. PCR might favor shorter templates, but patient and control samples were amplified and corrected together, so any skew would affect both groups equally.

From each donor, a single peripheral blood sample of approximately 0.11 L on average was drawn into heparinised tubes. A BD FACSAria II was used to sort naive, central memory, regulatory and stem cell-like memory CD4+ T cells with a panel that included CD45RO, CCR7, CD25, CD127, CD95 and CD27. All sorted populations exceeded 95% purity. PBMCs were isolated right away by Lymphoprep density gradient centrifugation and were stained directly, without culture. Samples were stained and sorted in pairs, with one healthy donor and one patient per experiment, so that batch effects were minimized. Taken from cysteine to phenylalanine, the CDR3 has 17 residues. Only the CDR3 region is kept as DNA, spanning 51 bases read in frame from base 1. V is cut by 0 bases and J by 4 bases, and the space between the germline ends is 17 bases. Via the germline V gene, CDR1 is SGHVS and CDR2 FQNEAQ. Comments on this clone: Its antigen target is currently unknown. No much larger clone is present one base from it, and per-base qualities are unavailable.

The High Capacity cDNA Reverse Transcription Kit was used to reverse transcribe all of the isolated RNA, meaning that expressed TCRB transcripts were what got sequenced. Naive, central memory and regulatory T cell samples underwent deep immunoSEQ sequencing, averaging about 3.5 million total reads per sample. Sorted cells were lysed in RLT buffer and RNA was extracted with DNase-treated RNeasy Micro or Mini kits, depending on cell number. Each cell subset was processed separately to prevent cross-contamination, with patient and healthy donor samples processed together. TCRB sequences were amplified from cDNA with the immunoSEQ multiplex PCR, producing 87-bp fragments spanning the CDR3 region. Amplicons were sequenced on the Illumina HiSeq platform. The original pipeline was this. PCR bias was corrected computationally using synthetic template baselines, and reads within Hamming distance 2 were collapsed, with unmergeable singletons discarded. By aligning reads against IMGT, V, D and J genes, CDR3 length, and insertions or deletions at six rearrangement sites were assigned. Within each subset, clonotype counts were normalized to sorted cell number, after which true diversity and Gini coefficients were computed with the tcR R package. The overlap coefficient, calculated on TCRB nucleotide sequences, was used to quantify repertoire sharing. Drawn from immuneACCESS, this table holds only the in-frame rearrangements with V and J called that TCRdb kept. Clones are partly lost; checked studies trace under half to an unresolved V gene and leave the rest unexplained. That table is the source of V, J and clone size, and D and trimming were worked out from the DNA. A total of roughly 140,000 clones appear in this sample, about 7.3% of them only once. The ten largest clones add up to about 0.6% of the sample.

The chain is encoded by TRBV7-8 joined to TRBJ2-3; a tentative D match to TRBD1 spans 5 bases. Sequenced sample: central memory CD4+ T cells from blood. The sequence came from a man younger than 30 in good health. The DNA sequence is TGTGCCAGCAGCTTAGCACCTACAGGATCTGCTCCAGATACGCAGTATTTT. Translation gives CASSLAPTGSAPDTQYF.